This T cell receptor (beta chain) is drawn from a study of blood T cell repertoires in COVID-19. Study-level information: Acute and convalescent COVID-19 samples came from the United States, Italy and Spain. PBMCs, B-cell-depleted T cells, or T cells were the source of the cDNA or gDNA that made up the material.

CDR1 is MNHEY, CDR2 SMNVEV, per germline (reference sequence). The CDR3 has 13 residues. Trimming took 8 bases from V and 0 from J, leaving 10 bases between them. Source study methods: By means of reference gene primer amplification, nucleated cell counts were estimated. Here immunoSEQ multiplex PCR was the method, and the copy in TCRdb shows in-frame clones only, minus some. That table furnishes V, J and clone size, whereas the DNA furnished D and trimming. This table holds 60,000 to 85,000 clones, around 90% found once. Sequencing was carried out using peripheral blood. The V call is TRBV27, the J call TRBJ1-2, with D uncertain. The receptor was isolated from a man aged 50 or older with acute or convalescent COVID-19. CDR3 bases: TGTGCCAGCGCACTCGAACCTAACTATGGCTACACCTTC. Its protein is CASALEPNYGYTF.